This is a list of T cell receptor beta chains from one sample in a study of cytomegalovirus exposure and HLA in healthy donors. Using immunoSEQ multiplex PCR, the repertoire was profiled, and TCRdb retains in-frame clones only, with some absent. The sample has 300,000 to 400,000 clones, over 75% seen once; the top ten hold over 0.9%. Sequencing input: PBMCs. Source of these receptors: a man aged 25 to 45 in good health and CMV-seronegative. CDR3s include the opening cysteine and the closing phenylalanine or tryptophan. The D gene is left open where the match is weak. The size field is filled for only some rows; it gives once, few, many or a size class.

abundance: NA; j_gene: TRBJ1-2; v_gene: TRBV5-4; d_gene: TRBD1; CDR3nt: TGTGCCAGCAGCTCGGACAGGGGGAGGTATGGCTACACCTTC; CDR3aa: CASSSDRGRYGYTF
abundance: NA; j_gene: TRBJ2-1; v_gene: TRBV19; d_gene: TRBD1; CDR3nt: TGTGCCAGTAAACTCGACAGGGGACTCTACAATGAGCAGTTCTTC; CDR3aa: CASKLDRGLYNEQFF
abundance: NA; j_gene: TRBJ2-3; v_gene: TRBV4-2; d_gene: TRBD2; CDR3nt: TGTGCCAGCAGCCAAGCCAAGCGGGGGGGCCTCCTGGCAGATACGCAGTATTTT; CDR3aa: CASSQAKRGGLLADTQYF
abundance: once; j_gene: TRBJ2-7; v_gene: TRBV4-1; d_gene: TRBD2; CDR3nt: TGCGCCAGCAGCCAAGAATTGGTGACCGGGGGGAACTACGAGCAGTACTTC; CDR3aa: CASSQELVTGGNYEQYF
abundance: NA; j_gene: TRBJ2-3; v_gene: TRBV19; d_gene: NA; CDR3nt: TGTGCCAGTAGCTATAGGACTAGCACAGATACGCAGTATTTT; CDR3aa: CASSYRTSTDTQYF
abundance: NA; j_gene: TRBJ1-4; v_gene: TRBV7-2; d_gene: NA; CDR3nt: TGTGCCAGCAGCTTAGGAGGGGGTAATGAAAAACTGTTTTTT; CDR3aa: CASSLGGGNEKLFF
abundance: NA; j_gene: TRBJ1-5; v_gene: TRBV15; d_gene: NA; CDR3nt: TGTGCCACCAGCAGTGGACAGCTTGACTATAGCAATCAGCCCCAGCATTTT; CDR3aa: CATSSGQLDYSNQPQHF
abundance: NA; j_gene: TRBJ1-6; v_gene: TRBV7-8; d_gene: TRBD1; CDR3nt: TGTGCCAGCAGCTTAGGGACAGGGTTATTATCACCCCTCCACTTT; CDR3aa: CASSLGTGLLSPLHF
abundance: NA; j_gene: TRBJ1-1; v_gene: TRBV27; d_gene: TRBD1; CDR3nt: TGTGCCAGCAGTTTATTAGGGACAGGGGAGTCACGGGCTTTCTTT; CDR3aa: CASSLLGTGESRAFF
abundance: NA; j_gene: TRBJ1-1; v_gene: TRBV6-1; d_gene: NA; CDR3nt: TGTGCCAGCAGTGGACAGTCCGACACTGAAGCTTTCTTT; CDR3aa: CASSGQSDTEAFF
abundance: NA; j_gene: TRBJ2-1; v_gene: TRBV9; d_gene: TRBD2; CDR3nt: TGTGCCAGCAGCCCAGGGACTAGCGGCAATGAGCAGTTCTTC; CDR3aa: CASSPGTSGNEQFF
abundance: NA; j_gene: TRBJ2-1; v_gene: TRBV29-1; d_gene: TRBD2; CDR3nt: TGCAGCGTTGAAGATCCCACTAGCGGGGTCTACAATGAGCAGTTCTTC; CDR3aa: CSVEDPTSGVYNEQFF
abundance: NA; j_gene: TRBJ1-2; v_gene: TRBV19; d_gene: TRBD1; CDR3nt: TGTGCCAGTAACCGACAGGGGCGGTATGGCTACACCTTC; CDR3aa: CASNRQGRYGYTF
abundance: NA; j_gene: TRBJ2-7; v_gene: TRBV27; d_gene: TRBD1; CDR3nt: TGTGCCAGCACCATGCCGCAGGGGGACTACGAGCAGTACTTC; CDR3aa: CASTMPQGDYEQYF
abundance: NA; j_gene: TRBJ2-7; v_gene: TRBV28; d_gene: NA; CDR3nt: TGTGCCAGCGCCAACACAGGGTTTCTCTCCTACGAGCAGTACTTC; CDR3aa: CASANTGFLSYEQYF
abundance: NA; j_gene: TRBJ2-7; v_gene: TRBV2; d_gene: NA; CDR3nt: TGTGCCAGCAGTGAACGGGACATAGAAAACTACGAGCAGTACTTC; CDR3aa: CASSERDIENYEQYF
abundance: NA; j_gene: TRBJ2-7; v_gene: TRBV7-2; d_gene: TRBD2; CDR3nt: TGTGCCAGCAGCTTAGTTAGCGGGGGTGGGTACGAGCAGTACTTC; CDR3aa: CASSLVSGGGYEQYF
abundance: NA; j_gene: TRBJ2-7; v_gene: TRBV4-1; d_gene: NA; CDR3nt: TGCGCCAGCAGCCAAGAGTTTGCGGGCTACGAGCAGTACTTC; CDR3aa: CASSQEFAGYEQYF
abundance: few; j_gene: TRBJ1-1; v_gene: TRBV9; d_gene: TRBD1; CDR3nt: TGTGCCAGCAGCGTCGCCGGGACAGCTCAAGCTTTCTTT; CDR3aa: CASSVAGTAQAFF
abundance: NA; j_gene: TRBJ1-2; v_gene: TRBV14; d_gene: NA; CDR3nt: TGTGCCAGCAGCCGTGGGTGGAGAGAAAACTATGGCTACACCTTC; CDR3aa: CASSRGWRENYGYTF
abundance: once; j_gene: TRBJ1-6; v_gene: TRBV7-8; d_gene: NA; CDR3nt: TGTGCCAGCAGCTTCCCGAGGCGTAAGGATCCTAATTCACCCCTCCACTTT; CDR3aa: CASSFPRRKDPNSPLHF
abundance: NA; j_gene: TRBJ2-5; v_gene: TRBV4-3; d_gene: NA; CDR3nt: TGCGCCAGCAGCCAAGATTTGGACTTAGGGGAGACCCAGTACTTC; CDR3aa: CASSQDLDLGETQYF
abundance: few; j_gene: TRBJ1-2; v_gene: TRBV2; d_gene: TRBD1; CDR3nt: TGTGCCAGCAGTGTGGGACAGCTTAACTATGGCTACACCTTC; CDR3aa: CASSVGQLNYGYTF
abundance: NA; j_gene: TRBJ1-1; v_gene: TRBV11-3; d_gene: NA; CDR3nt: TGTGCCAGCAGCAGGACAGAGAACACTGAAGCTTTCTTT; CDR3aa: CASSRTENTEAFF
abundance: NA; j_gene: TRBJ2-7; v_gene: TRBV18; d_gene: TRBD1; CDR3nt: TGTGCCAGCTCATCCCGGGACAGATACTACGAGCAGTACTTC; CDR3aa: CASSSRDRYYEQYF
abundance: NA; j_gene: TRBJ1-4; v_gene: TRBV2; d_gene: NA; CDR3nt: TGTGCCAGCAGTGAAGGGGGGGGTGGGATGAATGAAAAACTGTTTTTT; CDR3aa: CASSEGGGGMNEKLFF
abundance: once; j_gene: TRBJ2-7; v_gene: TRBV2; d_gene: TRBD1; CDR3nt: TGTGCCAGCGAGAGGGGACAGGGGTCGAACGAGCAGTACTTC; CDR3aa: CASERGQGSNEQYF
abundance: few; j_gene: TRBJ1-5; v_gene: TRBV18; d_gene: NA; CDR3nt: TGTGCCAGCTCACCTGAGTTGCGGAGGGATCAGCCCCAGCATTTT; CDR3aa: CASSPELRRDQPQHF
abundance: NA; j_gene: TRBJ2-3; v_gene: TRBV5-1; d_gene: TRBD2; CDR3nt: TGCGCCAGCAGCCCGGGGACTAGCGGGGGGGACACAGATACGCAGTATTTT; CDR3aa: CASSPGTSGGDTDTQYF
abundance: NA; j_gene: TRBJ2-7; v_gene: TRBV9; d_gene: TRBD2; CDR3nt: TGTGCCAGCAGCCCGAGTAGCGGGGGGCGGGAGCAGTACTTC; CDR3aa: CASSPSSGGREQYF
abundance: NA; j_gene: TRBJ2-3; v_gene: TRBV18; d_gene: TRBD1; CDR3nt: TGTGCCAGCTCAAGCCGGGACAGAGCGACAGATACGCAGTATTTT; CDR3aa: CASSSRDRATDTQYF
abundance: few; j_gene: TRBJ1-2; v_gene: TRBV2; d_gene: TRBD1; CDR3nt: TGTGCCAGCAGTGAAACAGGGGTAATCTTGGGCTACACCTTC; CDR3aa: CASSETGVILGYTF
abundance: NA; j_gene: TRBJ1-1; v_gene: TRBV7-9; d_gene: NA; CDR3nt: TGTGCCAGCAGCTTAGGACAGGCTGGCACTGAAGCTTTCTTT; CDR3aa: CASSLGQAGTEAFF
abundance: NA; j_gene: TRBJ2-7; v_gene: TRBV19; d_gene: NA; CDR3nt: TGTGCCAGTAGTATGCCGGAGTCCTACGAGCAGTACTTC; CDR3aa: CASSMPESYEQYF
abundance: NA; j_gene: TRBJ2-2; v_gene: TRBV19; d_gene: NA; CDR3nt: TGTGCCAGTAGCCCCATGTCCGGCGGCGGGGAGCTGTTTTTT; CDR3aa: CASSPMSGGGELFF
abundance: NA; j_gene: TRBJ2-7; v_gene: TRBV7-6; d_gene: TRBD1; CDR3nt: TGTGCCAGCAGCTTAGCGGACGTGCCGACAGGGTTCTACGAGCAGTACTTC; CDR3aa: CASSLADVPTGFYEQYF
abundance: NA; j_gene: TRBJ2-3; v_gene: TRBV9; d_gene: TRBD2; CDR3nt: TGTGCCAGCAGCGGAAGGACTAGCGGGTCCACAGATACGCAGTATTTT; CDR3aa: CASSGRTSGSTDTQYF
abundance: NA; j_gene: TRBJ2-1; v_gene: TRBV29-1; d_gene: TRBD1; CDR3nt: TGCAGCGTTGAAGATCCGGGACAGGCCGGCTCCTACAATGAGCAGTTCTTC; CDR3aa: CSVEDPGQAGSYNEQFF
abundance: few; j_gene: TRBJ1-4; v_gene: TRBV19; d_gene: TRBD1; CDR3nt: TGTGCCAGTAGTCAAGACAGGGAAGGAGAGGAAAAACTGTTTTTT; CDR3aa: CASSQDREGEEKLFF
abundance: NA; j_gene: TRBJ1-1; v_gene: TRBV6-5; d_gene: NA; CDR3nt: TGTGCCAGCAGTTACTCGGTTGGCGCAGGGCCCGAGGAAGCTTTCTTT; CDR3aa: CASSYSVGAGPEEAFF
abundance: NA; j_gene: TRBJ2-7; v_gene: TRBV7-2; d_gene: TRBD2; CDR3nt: TGTGCCAGCAGCTACGGGCCCGGGACTACCTACGAGCAGTACTTC; CDR3aa: CASSYGPGTTYEQYF
abundance: NA; j_gene: TRBJ1-6; v_gene: TRBV7-2; d_gene: TRBD1; CDR3nt: TGTGCCAGCAGCCCTCGGACAGGTCAGGATTCACCCCTCCACTTT; CDR3aa: CASSPRTGQDSPLHF
abundance: NA; j_gene: TRBJ2-3; v_gene: TRBV4-1; d_gene: NA; CDR3nt: TGCGCCAGCAGCCAAGGGCTAACGGGCGGGCGATCAGATACGCAGTATTTT; CDR3aa: CASSQGLTGGRSDTQYF
abundance: few; j_gene: TRBJ1-5; v_gene: TRBV2; d_gene: NA; CDR3nt: TGTGCCAGCAGTGACGGGCTAACGGGGCAGCCCCAGCATTTT; CDR3aa: CASSDGLTGQPQHF
abundance: NA; j_gene: TRBJ2-2; v_gene: TRBV7-9; d_gene: TRBD2; CDR3nt: TGTGCCAGCAGCACAGATCGGACTAGCGGGGGGGCGAGCACCGGGGAGCTGTTTTTT; CDR3aa: CASSTDRTSGGASTGELFF
abundance: NA; j_gene: TRBJ1-2; v_gene: TRBV7-2; d_gene: NA; CDR3nt: TGTGCCAGCACCGCAGTCGACAGCATCTATGGCTACACCTTC; CDR3aa: CASTAVDSIYGYTF
abundance: NA; j_gene: TRBJ2-7; v_gene: TRBV2; d_gene: NA; CDR3nt: TGTGCCGGCCGAGGAGGGCCCGAGCAGTACTTC; CDR3aa: CAGRGGPEQYF
abundance: NA; j_gene: TRBJ2-7; v_gene: TRBV10-3; d_gene: TRBD1; CDR3nt: TGTGCCATCAGTGAGTCGACAGGGGGATTTTACGAGCAGTACTTC; CDR3aa: CAISESTGGFYEQYF
abundance: NA; j_gene: TRBJ1-2; v_gene: TRBV13; d_gene: NA; CDR3nt: TGTGCCAGCAGCTATATTTCCTATGGCTACACCTTC; CDR3aa: CASSYISYGYTF
abundance: NA; j_gene: TRBJ1-2; v_gene: TRBV5-4; d_gene: TRBD1; CDR3nt: TGTGCCAGCAGCAGATCGGGGACAGGGCGTTATGGCTACACCTTC; CDR3aa: CASSRSGTGRYGYTF
abundance: NA; j_gene: TRBJ2-5; v_gene: TRBV10-3; d_gene: TRBD1; CDR3nt: TGTGCCATCAGTGAAGGGGGCCGGGAGACCCAGTACTTC; CDR3aa: CAISEGGRETQYF
abundance: few; j_gene: TRBJ1-2; v_gene: TRBV10-3; d_gene: NA; CDR3nt: TGTGCCATCAGCGGGTCAGGGGATTATGGCTACACCTTC; CDR3aa: CAISGSGDYGYTF
abundance: once; j_gene: TRBJ1-1; v_gene: TRBV2; d_gene: NA; CDR3nt: TGTGCCAGCAGTGAATTTGGGGCAGGCGCTAACTTGAACACTGAAGCTTTCTTT; CDR3aa: CASSEFGAGANLNTEAFF
abundance: NA; j_gene: TRBJ2-3; v_gene: TRBV6-5; d_gene: NA; CDR3nt: TGTGCCAGCAGTAGAAATACAGGGACAGATACGCAGTATTTT; CDR3aa: CASSRNTGTDTQYF